This TCR beta chain came from a study of blood T cell repertoires in COVID-19. Study-level background: Both acute and convalescent COVID-19 samples were obtained from the United States, Italy and Spain.

Authors' analysis steps: Amplifying reference gene primers gave estimates of nucleated cell counts. The assay was immunoSEQ multiplex PCR, and TCRdb's table has in-frame clones only and misses some. From that table come the V and J calls and clone size; the DNA was used to work out D and trimming. The data show tens of thousands of clones, roughly nine tenths seen once. CDR1 is SNHLY and CDR2 is FYNNEI in the germline V gene. Trimming cost V 6 bases and J 3 bases; bases outside gene matches: 11. The CDR3 totals 15 residues. The sequenced sample consisted of peripheral blood. V and J are TRBV2 and TRBJ2-7; 7 positions match TRBD2. The receptor was derived from a human donor in a cohort sampled during active COVID-19. CDR3 DNA: TGTGCCAGCAGCTGGGCGGGAGTTTCTAACTACGAGCAGTACGTC. It is translated as CASSWAGVSNYEQYV.